The 11 T cell receptor beta chains below come from one sample, sequenced in a study of identical twins. MiXCR, run by TCRdb on the 5' RACE reads, gives a single entry per CDR3 protein. The sample consists of about 920,000 distinct CDR3 sequences, about 12% of them appearing once. These data also formed part of another study, on yellow fever vaccine responses in identical twins.

Sequenced input: PBMCs. Source of these receptors: a woman younger than 30 in good health.

This clonotype was counted ten times or more. This chain uses TRBV20-1 with TRBJ2-3; 8 bases align to TRBD2. Per germline, CDR1 DFQATT and CDR2 SNEGSKA (reference sequence). CDR3 length: 17 residues. V lost 0 bases to trimming and J lost 0 bases; unmatched junction nucleotides: 8. The CDR3 protein is CSAREPLAGLSTDTQYF. The CDR3 nucleotides read TGCAGTGCTAGAGAACCCCTAGCGGGCCTTAGCACAGATACGCAGTATTTT.

In this sample, this clonotype turned up a few times. This chain links TRBV27 with TRBJ2-1; 11 bases fit TRBD2. CDR1 and CDR2 from the germline V gene are MNHEY and SMNVEV (reference sequence). The CDR3 contains 16 residues. V lost 7 bases to trimming and J lost 5 bases; unmatched junction nucleotides: 10. The DNA for the CDR3 is TGTGCCAGCAATCCGAGCCGGACTAGCGGGCACAATGAGCAGTTCTTC. Translated, it gives CASNPSRTSGHNEQFF.

This clonotype was seen only a few times. The V call is TRBV5-1, the J call TRBJ2-4, with D unclear. V was clipped by 4 bases and J by 4 bases, with 18 bases between them. The length of the CDR3 is 16 residues. The germline CDR1 and CDR2 sequences are SGHRS and YFSETQ. CDR3 nucleotides: TGCGCCAGCAGCCTGCGGCCCACAAGGGCAAAAAACATTCAGTACTTC. Residues: CASSLRPTRAKNIQYF.

This clonotype was found a few times. This rearrangement joins TRBV20-1 to TRBJ2-7, with 9 bases aligning to TRBD2. The CDR3 is 13 residues long. The germline gives CDR1 DFQATT, CDR2 SNEGSKA (reference sequence). Trimming removed 4 bases from V and 2 bases from J; junction bases left unmatched: 3. For the CDR3, the DNA is TGCAGTGCTACCCTAGCGGGGACCTACGAGCAGTACGTC. Its translation is CSATLAGTYEQYV.

V and J are TRBV27 and TRBJ2-5, with D perhaps assigned TRBD1 or TRBD2 (5 bases each). Trimming stripped 5 bases from V and 2 bases from J, with 12 bases between. CDR3 length: 14 amino acids. Germline V gives CDR1 MNHEY, CDR2 SMNVEV (reference sequence). CDR3 protein: CASSKRDLQETQYF. DNA of the CDR3: TGTGCCAGCAGTAAGAGGGACCTTCAAGAGACCCAGTACTTC.

There are a few counts of this clonotype. The chain uses TRBV15 and TRBJ2-2; no reliable D call. V lost 0 bases and J lost 3, with 5 bases in between. The CDR3 contains 14 residues. In germline, CDR1 is LNHNV, CDR2 YYDKDF (reference sequence). CDR3 DNA sequence: TGTGCCACCAGCAGAGACCGACACACCGGGGAGCTGTTTTTT. As protein: CATSRDRHTGELFF.

The gene calls are TRBV11-1 and TRBJ2-1; no firm D call. V was pared by 7 bases and J by 6 bases, with 7 bases between. The CDR3 runs to 11 residues. From germline, CDR1 is SGHAT and CDR2 FQDESV (reference sequence). CDR3 in DNA: TGTGCCAGCACACAAGCCAATGAGCAGTTCTTC. It codes for CASTQANEQFF.

This sequence joins TRBV9 and TRBJ2-5, with D possibly matching TRBD2 (6 bases). The CDR3 is 14 amino acids. The germline V gene encodes CDR1 SGDLS and CDR2 YYNGEE. Trimming took 0 bases from V and 6 from J, leaving 12 bases between them. This chain's CDR3 is CASSVVAGGKTQYF. The CDR3 region has the DNA TGTGCCAGCAGCGTAGTTGCCGGGGGAAAGACCCAGTACTTC.

The chain uses TRBV10-3 and TRBJ2-7, with TRBD2 matching over 10 bases. The CDR3 is 14 residues long. V dropped 10 bases and J dropped 2; count of bases not matched to a gene: 8. In germline, CDR1 is ENHRY, CDR2 SYGVKD. The DNA of the CDR3 is TGTGCCACCGAAGGGACTAGCGTACCCTACGAGCAGTACTTC. Translated: CATEGTSVPYEQYF.

In the case of this clonotype: Since a much larger clone is just one base distant, this may be a read error. The chain combines TRBV6-1 with TRBJ2-3; 11 nucleotides match TRBD2. The germline V gene has CDR1 MNHNS and CDR2 SASEGT. There are 15 residues in the CDR3. CDR3 amino acids: CAGSQGLAAADTQYF. In DNA form, the CDR3 reads TGTGCCGGCAGTCAGGGACTAGCGGCCGCAGATACGCAGTATTTT.

This chain uses TRBV14 with TRBJ2-6, with D maybe TRBD1 (5 bases). This CDR3 region has 21 residues. Looked up from germline, CDR1 is SGHDN and CDR2 is FVKESK. V lost 0 bases, J lost 1 base, and 22 bases lay in between. The DNA of the CDR3 is TGTGCCAGCAGCCAAGATCGGGCAGGGAAGAGGTTCGGGTCTGGGGCCAACGTCCTGACTTTC. Encoded protein: CASSQDRAGKRFGSGANVLTF.